The entry below gives a single TCR beta chain sequence along with its context. Its matching antigen is unknown. The PCR made use of 60 Vbeta and 13 Jbeta primers. Only in-frame clones appear in the TCRdb table, and some are missing; sequencing was by immunoSEQ multiplex PCR. The sample consists of approximately 150,000 clones, around four fifths of them appearing once. This entry belongs to a study of cytomegalovirus exposure and HLA in healthy donors. Overall study context: Genotyping showed 70% to 90% of over 350 donors falling in the Caucasian-associated ancestry cluster.

Study findings and constraints: There were several of the most significant clusters that appeared linked to common viral pathogens in a later analysis. TCR beta sequences reportedly predicted most subjects' HLA-A and HLA-B alleles accurately. Analyses of presence/absence relied on an assumption of roughly uniform sequencing depth across donors.

The sequence was collected from a woman in her sixties in good health and CMV-seropositive. The sequenced sample consisted of PBMCs.

DNA for the CDR3: TGTGCCAGCTCACCAGAACACGACAGGGCGGGGGAGCTGTTTTTT. Protein product: CASSPEHDRAGELFF. The rearrangement uses TRBV18 and TRBJ2-2; the match to TRBD1 covers 7 bases. The CDR3 runs to 15 residues. V lost 2 bases and J lost 8; bases outside the gene matches: 8. In germline, CDR1 is KGHSH, CDR2 LQKENI.